Each of the 32 T cell receptor beta chains below was sequenced from the same sample in a study of response to subunit inactivated influenza vaccine. One entry per CDR3 protein results from TCRdb running MiXCR on the RT-PCR reads. The sample lists 700,000 to 800,000 distinct CDR3 sequences, about 18% occurring once. Specimen: PBMCs from blood, collected approximately 5 days after vaccination. The receptors derive from a man aged 50 to 60 who received an inactivated influenza vaccine.

This clonotype was found a few times. The chain uses TRBV5-1 and TRBJ2-1; no reliable D call. V lost 5 bases and J 7 bases, leaving 13 bases between the germline ends. The CDR3 contains 13 residues. Germline V gene sequence: CDR1 SGHRS, CDR2 YFSETQ. CDR3 sequence: CASRPPVGNEQFF. In DNA, the CDR3 is TGCGCCAGCAGGCCTCCCGTTGGGAATGAGCAGTTCTTC. Full variable domain (rest looked up from reference TRBV5-1 and TRBJ2-1): KAGVTQTPRYLIKTRGQQVTLSCSPISGHRSVSWYQQTPGQGLQFLFEYFSETQRNKGNFPGRFSGRQFSNSRSEMNVSTLELGDSALYLCASRPPVGNEQFFGPGTRLTVL.

The rearrangement links TRBV20-1 to TRBJ1-3; TRBD1 might be the D (5 bases). The V gene's germline CDR1 is DFQATT and CDR2 SNEGSKA (reference sequence). V lost 0 bases, J lost 0 bases, and 18 bases lay in between. The CDR3 is 18 amino acids. The DNA of the CDR3 is TGCAGTGCTAGAGAACCCTTCCGGGACGTCCGCTCTGGAAACACCATATATTTT. As protein: CSAREPFRDVRSGNTIYF.

This clonotype turned up a few times. The rearrangement links TRBV29-1 to TRBJ1-1; a weak D match, TRBD1 (6 bases). In germline, CDR1 is SQVTM, CDR2 ANQGSEA. The CDR3 is 13 amino acids. Trimming cost V 5 bases and J 3 bases, with 13 bases left between them. CDR3 loop: CSVRGGGYTEAFF. CDR3 coding DNA: TGCAGCGTTCGTGGAGGGGGTTACACTGAAGCTTTCTTT. The variable domain in full, completed from reference TRBV29-1 and TRBJ1-1, reads SAVISQKPSRDICQRGTSLTIQCQVDSQVTMMFWYRQQPGQSLTLIATANQGSEATYESGFVIDKFPISRPNLTFSTLTVSNMSPEDSSIYLCSVRGGGYTEAFFGQGTRLTVV.

This clonotype showed up just a few times. The chain combines TRBV15 with TRBJ2-1; TRBD2 matches at 10 bases. Per germline, CDR1 LNHNV and CDR2 YYDKDF (reference sequence). V lost 1 base and J lost 4; bases outside the gene matches: 7. This CDR3 spans 17 amino acids. CDR3 nucleotides: TGTGCCACCAGCAGAGCCCCACTAGCGGGGATTTACAATGAGCAGTTCTTC. It codes for CATSRAPLAGIYNEQFF.

This clonotype was seen ten or more times. This chain links TRBV7-9 with TRBJ2-7, with TRBD1 matching 7 bases. J gave up 3 bases and V 5 bases, and 4 bases lay outside the gene matches. Germline loops: CDR1 SEHNR, CDR2 FQNEAQ (reference sequence). This CDR3 comprises 13 residues. In nucleotides, the CDR3 is TGTGCCAGCAGCAGAGGACAGGACTACGAGCAGTACTTC. Its protein product is CASSRGQDYEQYF.

The CDR3 here is CASRQVGTDTQYF. The CDR3, as DNA: TGTGCCAGTCGTCAAGTGGGGACAGATACGCAGTATTTT. The rearrangement uses TRBV19 and TRBJ2-3, with unresolved D. CDR1 and CDR2 (germline): LNHDA, SQIVND (reference sequence). There are 13 residues in the CDR3. V was clipped by 8 bases and J by 3 bases, with 12 bases between them.

V gene TRBV5-1 combines with J gene TRBJ2-7; D is possibly TRBD1 (6 bases). Trimming left V 1 base short and J 1 base short, with 18 bases between. The germline CDR1 and CDR2 sequences are SGHRS and YFSETQ. The CDR3 spans 17 residues. CDR3 DNA sequence: TGCGCCAGCAGCTTGTTCTTTTCCTACGGACAGTCCTACGAGCAGTACTTC. It encodes CASSLFFSYGQSYEQYF.

V usage is TRBV4-2 and J usage is TRBJ1-2; D ambiguous. Germline V CDR1 and CDR2: LGHNA, YNFKEQ. The CDR3 has 16 residues. V lost 0 bases and J lost 2, with 13 bases in between. CDR3 coding DNA: TGTGCCAGCAGCCAAGATCCCGGTGGGCTCAACTATGGCTACACCTTC. This gives the protein CASSQDPGGLNYGYTF.

A few counts support this clonotype. The CDR3 region has the DNA TGTGCCAGCAGCTCCGACTCCACGACCTACAATGAGCAGTTCTTC. This sequence encodes CASSSDSTTYNEQFF. The V call is TRBV3-1, the J call TRBJ2-1, with D hard to call. The CDR3 covers 15 residues. Trimming removed 5 bases at V and 2 bases at J, with 13 bases between. Looked up from germline, CDR1 is LGHDT and CDR2 is YNNKEL (reference sequence).

This clonotype has just a few counts. The chain carries TRBV12-3 or TRBV12-4 and TRBJ2-7; 7 nucleotides agree with TRBD1. The CDR3 consists of 15 residues. The ends lost 1 base at V and 7 bases at J; junction bases unmatched: 10. CDR3 in amino acids: CASSLVTGSGREQYF. In DNA, the CDR3 is TGTGCCAGCAGTTTAGTGACAGGGTCGGGAAGGGAGCAGTACTTC.

Only one count was recorded for this clonotype. This sequence joins TRBV7-3 and TRBJ2-1, with 7 positions matching TRBD2. V was pared by 0 bases and J by 3 bases, with 5 bases of the junction left unmatched. The CDR3 runs 16 residues. Looked up from germline, CDR1 is SGHTA and CDR2 is FQGTGA. The CDR3 DNA is TGTGCCAGCAGCTTAACCGGCGGGAGAATCTACAATGAGCAGTTCTTC. This gives the protein CASSLTGGRIYNEQFF.

This chain uses TRBV20-1 with TRBJ1-1; weak D call: TRBD1 (6 bases). The CDR3 totals 15 residues. Germline V gene data show CDR1 as DFQATT and CDR2 as SNEGSKA (reference sequence). V was cut by 6 bases and J by 4 bases, with 21 bases left in between. The CDR3, as DNA: TGCAGTGCCCTTACACGGGGGCAGGATAGCACTGAAGCTTTCTTT. Translated, it gives CSALTRGQDSTEAFF.

This clonotype occurred a few times. The chain carries TRBV11-2 and TRBJ2-3; TRBD2 agrees at 11 bases. This CDR3 comprises 19 residues. V was clipped by 2 bases and J by 5 bases; unmatched bases: 15. CDR1 is SGHAT and CDR2 is FQNNGV in the germline V gene. CDR3 loop: CASSLNPPLLAGDKDTQYF. The CDR3 coding sequence is TGTGCCAGCAGCTTAAATCCCCCCTTACTAGCGGGAGACAAAGATACGCAGTATTTT.

There are a few counts of this clonotype. V and J are TRBV6-5 and TRBJ1-5; the D is unclear. Germline V gene lookup returns CDR1 MNHEY and CDR2 SVGAGI. V lost 5 bases to trimming and J lost 2 bases, with 16 bases between them. The CDR3 sequence is 16 residues long. The CDR3 is CASSNGRSGGNQPQHF. The CDR3 DNA sequence: TGTGCCAGCAGTAACGGGCGCAGCGGGGGCAATCAGCCCCAGCATTTT.

With regard to this clonotype: The junction differs from germline at one of its ends, possibly a read error. The chain couples TRBV11-2 to TRBJ2-3; 15 bases match TRBD2. Germline CDR1 reads SGHAT; CDR2 reads FQNNGV. This CDR3 is built from 19 residues. CDR3 nucleotides: TGTGCCAGCAGCTTAGGGACTAGCGGGGGGGTGAGAAGCACGGATACGCAGTATTTT. This gives the protein CASSLGTSGGVRSTDTQYF.

In its sample, this clonotype was seen many times. The chain joins TRBV5-1 to TRBJ2-7, with TRBD1 identical over 8 bases. The CDR3 runs 13 residues. The V and J ends lost 6 bases and 7 bases, in that order; junction bases with no gene match: 9. CDR1 SGHRS and CDR2 YFSETQ come from the germline V gene. Written as DNA, the CDR3 is TGCGCCAGCAACCCGACAGGGGATGAAGAGCAGTACTTC. It specifies CASNPTGDEEQYF.

The rearrangement joins TRBV9 to TRBJ2-1, with 16 bases aligning to TRBD2. Germline CDR1 reads SGDLS; CDR2 reads YYNGEE. This CDR3 has 20 residues. J was trimmed by 0 bases and V by 4 bases; bases with no gene match: 10. The CDR3, as DNA: TGTGCCAGCAGCCCCCCGCCGGGACTAGCGGGAGGGAGCTCCTACAATGAGCAGTTCTTC. Translating it yields CASSPPPGLAGGSSYNEQFF.

The V call is TRBV20-1, the J call TRBJ2-5; maybe TRBD1 (6 bases). The CDR3 is 16 amino acids. V lost 2 bases, J lost 1 base, and 17 bases lay in between. CDR1 is DFQATT, CDR2 SNEGSKA, per germline (reference sequence). CDR3 DNA sequence: TGCAGTGCTAGAACTTCGACAGGTCGAATCCAAGAGACCCAGTACTTC. It is translated as CSARTSTGRIQETQYF.

The rearrangement links TRBV6-5 to TRBJ1-1; D is possibly TRBD1 (5 bases). This CDR3 spans 15 amino acids. The V end was cut by 4 bases, the J end by 5 bases, with 17 bases between. The germline V gene has CDR1 MNHEY and CDR2 SVGAGI. The CDR3 nucleotides are TGTGCCAGCAGTTTCTCCCGGGGGTCCCGAACTGAAGCTTTCTTT. This translates into CASSFSRGSRTEAFF.

This clonotype was seen a few times. The V gene is TRBV12-3 or TRBV12-4, the J gene TRBJ2-3; tentatively, D is TRBD2 (6 bases). Between the trimmed V and J ends, which lost 8 bases and 2 bases, there was a span of 14 bases. The CDR3 sequence is 14 residues long. The CDR3 sequence is CASSRDFLTDTQYF. The CDR3 DNA follows: TGTGCCAGCTCCCGGGACTTTCTCACAGATACGCAGTATTTT.

The J gene is TRBJ2-3, the V gene TRBV7-2, with D hard to call. V was cut by 5 bases and J by 10 bases, with 13 bases left in between. This CDR3 comprises 12 residues. From germline, CDR1 is SGHTA and CDR2 FQGNSA. This chain's CDR3 is CASSGLRTAQYF. CDR3 nucleotide sequence: TGTGCCAGCAGCGGCCTTAGAACGGCGCAGTATTTT.

In DNA form, the CDR3 reads TGTGCCAGCAGACCCAAGACAGAATTGAACACTGAAGCTTTCTTT. This encodes CASRPKTELNTEAFF. This chain uses TRBV7-9 with TRBJ1-1, with D possibly TRBD1 on 5 matching bases. The CDR3 extends over 15 amino acids. The germline V gene has CDR1 SEHNR and CDR2 FQNEAQ (reference sequence). With 6 bases removed from V and 0 bases from J, the gap between germline ends came to 14 bases. Complete variable domain (other parts from reference TRBV7-9 and TRBJ1-1): DTGVSQNPRHKITKRGQNVTFRCDPISEHNRLYWYRQTLGQGPEFLTYFQNEAQLEKSRLLSDRFSAERPKGSFSTLEIQRTEQGDSAMYLCASRPKTELNTEAFFGQGTRLTVV.

The chain couples TRBV28 to TRBJ2-1; tentatively, D is TRBD1 or TRBD2 (6 bases each). CDR3 length equals 15 residues. V lost 7 bases, J lost 4 bases, and 17 bases lay in between. CDR1 and CDR2 from the germline V gene are MDHEN and SYDVKM. The CDR3 spells CASTPRGLRYNEQFF. Here the CDR3 DNA reads TGTGCCAGCACCCCTCGGGGGCTCCGTTACAATGAGCAGTTCTTC. The full variable domain, its missing parts supplied by reference TRBV28 and TRBJ2-1, is DVKVTQSSRYLVKRTGEKVFLECVQDMDHENMFWYRQDPGLGLRLIYFSYDVKMKEKGDIPEGYSVSREKKERFSLILESASTNQTSMYLCASTPRGLRYNEQFFGPGTRLTVL.

This clonotype was seen only a few times. The gene calls are TRBV20-1 and TRBJ2-7; 8 bases match TRBD1. Germline trimming cut 3 bases from V and 5 bases from J; bases unmatched to any gene: 12. Germline V CDR1 and CDR2: DFQATT, SNEGSKA (reference sequence). CDR3 length: 15 amino acids. The CDR3 DNA is TGCAGTGCTAGTCGTGACAGGGGTCTCTTGGACGAGCAGTACTTC. The encoded protein is CSASRDRGLLDEQYF.

This clonotype was seen only a few times. This chain uses TRBV7-9 with TRBJ2-1, with 14 nucleotides matching TRBD2. V trimming: 5 bases; J trimming: 9 bases; junction bases outside the gene matches: 12. The CDR3 runs to 17 residues. Germline assignment: CDR1 SEHNR and CDR2 FQNEAQ (reference sequence). The CDR3 is CASSTSPGLAGDREQFF. The CDR3 nucleotides read TGTGCCAGCAGCACATCCCCGGGACTAGCGGGAGACCGTGAGCAGTTCTTC. The whole variable domain, filled in from reference TRBV7-9 and TRBJ2-1, reads DTGVSQNPRHKITKRGQNVTFRCDPISEHNRLYWYRQTLGQGPEFLTYFQNEAQLEKSRLLSDRFSAERPKGSFSTLEIQRTEQGDSAMYLCASSTSPGLAGDREQFFGPGTRLTVL.

The sample holds many counts of this clonotype. In DNA, the CDR3 is TGTGCCAGCAGCTTAGGGCCGGGGGGAAACATTCAGTACTTC. It encodes CASSLGPGGNIQYF. The chain joins TRBV7-2 to TRBJ2-4, with 7 bases that match TRBD2. The CDR3 is 14 amino acids. Losses at the gene ends were 1 base for V and 6 bases for J; bases not matched to a gene: 3. Looked up from germline, CDR1 is SGHTA and CDR2 is FQGNSA.

This chain uses TRBV6-4 with TRBJ2-6; the D gene is possibly TRBD2 (5 bases). The CDR3 is 16 amino acids. The V gene's germline CDR1 is MRHNA and CDR2 SNTAGT. Trimming took 5 bases from V and 2 from J, leaving 13 bases between them. CDR3 in DNA: TGTGCCAGCAGTAGAGAGGACGGGGCTGGGGCCAACGTCCTGACTTTC. Protein: CASSREDGAGANVLTF.

This clonotype was seen more than once but under ten times. The genes are TRBV10-3 and TRBJ2-2, with unresolved D. Trimming stripped 3 bases from V and 3 bases from J, with 14 bases between. CDR1 and CDR2 (germline): ENHRY, SYGVKD. This CDR3 contains 16 residues. This CDR3 reads CAISDRVFKDTGELFF. The CDR3 region has the DNA TGTGCCATCAGTGACCGGGTCTTCAAGGACACCGGGGAGCTGTTTTTT.

This clonotype was detected ten times or more. The chain carries TRBV7-2 and TRBJ2-3, with 9 bases fitting TRBD2. Germline CDR1 and CDR2: SGHTA and FQGNSA. J lost 5 bases, V lost 5 bases, and 8 bases had no gene match. CDR3 size: 15 residues. DNA of the CDR3: TGTGCCAGCAGCAGATCTAGCGGGATAATAGATACGCAGTATTTT. Amino acids: CASSRSSGIIDTQYF. Full variable domain (remainder filled in from reference TRBV7-2 and TRBJ2-3): GAGVSQSPSNKVTEKGKDVELRCDPISGHTALYWYRQSLGQGLEFLIYFQGNSAPDKSGLPSDRFSAERTGGSVSTLTIQRTQQEDSAVYLCASSRSSGIIDTQYFGPGTRLTVL.

This clonotype showed up just a few times. The rearrangement links TRBV29-1 to TRBJ1-2; D is uncertain. The CDR3 extends over 11 amino acids. Germline assignment: CDR1 SQVTM and CDR2 ANQGSEA. Trimming took off 2 bases at V and 5 bases at J, with 6 bases between the two ends. CDR3 DNA: TGCAGCGTTGAACAGGCTTATGGCTACACCTTC. This encodes CSVEQAYGYTF.

This clonotype came up a few times. The gene calls are TRBV15 and TRBJ2-7, with D unresolved. The length of the CDR3 is 12 residues. Trimming stripped 0 bases from V and 3 bases from J, with 3 bases between. Germline V gene lookup returns CDR1 LNHNV and CDR2 YYDKDF (reference sequence). The CDR3 bases are TGTGCCACCAGCAGAGACCACTACGAGCAGTACTTC. Translated, it gives CATSRDHYEQYF.

This clonotype turned up a few times. J is TRBJ2-2 and V is TRBV4-2; possible D gene TRBD1, 5 bases. The CDR3 sequence is 16 residues long. The V gene lost 0 bases and the J gene lost 0 bases, with 8 bases spanning the gap. Germline V gives CDR1 LGHNA, CDR2 YNFKEQ. The CDR3, as DNA: TGTGCCAGCAGCCAAGAGGTGACAGCGAACACCGGGGAGCTGTTTTTT. Translating it yields CASSQEVTANTGELFF.